This T cell receptor (beta chain) was found in a study of shared clonotypes between healthy human individuals. Findings and caveats of the study: For sorted subsets, rarefaction showed incomplete sequencing despite large depth. Non-shared clonotypes displayed generation probabilities falling below those of clonotypes present in all four donors. Estimated richness was generally greater in naive than memory subsets.

The V end lost 3 bases, the J end lost 10 bases, and 15 bases lay between the germline ends. The germline V gene encodes CDR1 MGHDK and CDR2 SYGVNS. This CDR3 contains 14 residues. The study ran the assay at deep level. The method was immunoSEQ multiplex PCR; TCRdb's version includes in-frame clones alone and lacks a portion of them. The top ten hold over 0.12% of the sample, which has millions of clones, 90% to 95% seen once. This clone appeared a single time. The target antigen is unknown. V usage is TRBV25-1 and J usage is TRBJ1-4, with unresolved D. This TCR came from a man between 18 and 35 years old in good health. The specimen was naive CD4+ T cells sorted from blood. Documented subset: CD45RA+ positively selected. In DNA form, the CDR3 reads TGTGCCAGCAGTGACGGGTCCCCGCGGGGAAAACTGTTTTTT. This translates into CASSDGSPRGKLFF. The full variable domain, rest sourced from reference TRBV25-1 and TRBJ1-4, is EADIYQTPRYLVIGTGKKITLECSQTMGHDKMYWYQQDPGMELHLIHYSYGVNSTEKGDLSSESTVSRIRTEHFPLTLESARPSHTSQYLCASSDGSPRGKLFFGSGTQLSVL.